This TCR beta chain was identified in a study of T cell responses to AZD1222 COVID-19 vaccine. Details on this clone: Its specificity is not known.

Notes on the study in general: Vaccine-related CD4 TCRs covered spike, predominating at 160-218 and 743-854. Two AZD1222 doses significantly raised spike-specific TCR breadth and depth over controls. Repertoires were collected only later (after the peak T cell response had occurred).

Produced via immunoSEQ multiplex PCR; TCRdb's table is partial and in-frame only. The data hold around 53,000 clones, with 80% to 90% observed a single time. The ends were cut back, 3 bases at V and 7 bases at J, with 0 bases in the middle. Germline V CDR1 and CDR2: MGHDK, SYGVNS. The CDR3 consists of 10 residues. This receptor was obtained from an adult who received the AZD1222 COVID-19 vaccine. The V gene is TRBV25-1, the J gene TRBJ1-4; D gene ambiguous. Sequencing was performed on peripheral blood, taken 28 days after the second AZD1222 dose. The CDR3 DNA follows: TGTGCCAGCAGTGATGAAAAACTGTTTTTT. Protein product: CASSDEKLFF.